A single count supports the clone carrying this T cell receptor (beta chain). The CDR3 sequence is 15 residues long. Germline-derived CDR1 and CDR2 are MGHDK and SYGVNS. The V gene lost 1 base and the J gene lost 6 bases, with 16 bases spanning the gap. The sample comes from a study of long-term antiretroviral therapy in people with HIV. The libraries were made with immunoSEQ v3.0 at survey level. Repertoires were generated with immunoSEQ multiplex PCR, while TCRdb's copy carries only in-frame clones and drops some. Of over 10,000 clones in the sample, about 85% are singletons; the top ten hold roughly a fifth.

The chain is built from TRBV25-1 and TRBJ2-7, with D possibly being TRBD2 (5 bases). The receptor's source is a woman aged 40-49 years with HIV. Sequenced material: unsorted PBMCs, taken 2.1 years after starting antiretroviral therapy. CDR3 nucleotides: TGTGCCAGCAGTGAATTTGCAGGAGGTCGAGGCGAGCAGTACTTC. This translates into CASSEFAGGRGEQYF.